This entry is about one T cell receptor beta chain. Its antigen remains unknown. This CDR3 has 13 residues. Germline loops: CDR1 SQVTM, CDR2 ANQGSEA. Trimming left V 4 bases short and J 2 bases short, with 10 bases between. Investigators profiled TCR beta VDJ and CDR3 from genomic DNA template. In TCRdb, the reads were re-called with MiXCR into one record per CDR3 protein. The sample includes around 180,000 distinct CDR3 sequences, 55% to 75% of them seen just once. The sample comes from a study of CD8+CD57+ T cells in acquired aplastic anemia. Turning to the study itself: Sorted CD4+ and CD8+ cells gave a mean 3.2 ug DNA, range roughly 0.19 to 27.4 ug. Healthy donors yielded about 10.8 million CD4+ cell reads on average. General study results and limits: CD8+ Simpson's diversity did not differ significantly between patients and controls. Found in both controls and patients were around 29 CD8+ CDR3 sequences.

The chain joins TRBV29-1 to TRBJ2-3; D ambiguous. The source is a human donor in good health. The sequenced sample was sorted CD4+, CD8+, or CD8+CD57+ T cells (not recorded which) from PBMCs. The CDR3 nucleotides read TGCAGCGTTGCGACTGGATACACAGATACGCAGTATTTT. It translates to CSVATGYTDTQYF.